By sample fraction, the clone carrying this T cell receptor beta chain is medium-sized. The sample belongs to a study of patients and donors after allogeneic stem cell transplantation. The ends lost 5 bases at V and 7 bases at J; junction bases unmatched: 10. The CDR3 runs to 16 residues. The germline V gene encodes CDR1 MNHNS and CDR2 SASEGT. TCRdb ran MiXCR on the RT-PCR reads and lists one entry per CDR3 protein. The sample consists of roughly 1,500 distinct CDR3 sequences, 7.2% of them appearing once. The chain links TRBV6-1 to TRBJ2-1; the match to TRBD2 covers 11 bases. The sample taken for sequencing was blood, either unsorted or a sorted T cell fraction (not recorded which). This TCR was recovered from a human donor who was either an allogeneic HSCT recipient or a stem cell or donor lymphocyte infusion donor (not recorded which). It is not recorded whose cells these are; they may come from a transplant donor. As DNA, the CDR3 is TGTGCCAGCAGTTTCCTTACTAGCGGGGGCGGGAATGAGCAGTTCTTC. The encoded protein is CASSFLTSGGGNEQFF.